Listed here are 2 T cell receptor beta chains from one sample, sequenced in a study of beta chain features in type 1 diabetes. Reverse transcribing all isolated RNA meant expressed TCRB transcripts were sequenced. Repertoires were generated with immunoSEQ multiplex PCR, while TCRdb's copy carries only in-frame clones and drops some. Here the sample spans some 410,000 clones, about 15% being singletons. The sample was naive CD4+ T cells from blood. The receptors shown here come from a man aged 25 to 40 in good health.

The DNA for the CDR3 is TGCGCCAGCAGCTTGGATCAAAGCACAGATACGCAGTATTTT. This gives the protein CASSLDQSTDTQYF. This chain links TRBV5-1 with TRBJ2-3; D remains ambiguous. Germline V gives CDR1 SGHRS, CDR2 YFSETQ. The CDR3 contains 14 residues. The ends were cut back, 0 bases at V and 0 bases at J, with 5 bases in the middle.

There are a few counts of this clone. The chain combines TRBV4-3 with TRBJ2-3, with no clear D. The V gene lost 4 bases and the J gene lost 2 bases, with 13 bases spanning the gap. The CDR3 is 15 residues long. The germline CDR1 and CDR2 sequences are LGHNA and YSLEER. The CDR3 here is CASSLGQRDTDTQYF. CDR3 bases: TGCGCCAGCAGCCTCGGGCAGAGAGACACAGATACGCAGTATTTT.